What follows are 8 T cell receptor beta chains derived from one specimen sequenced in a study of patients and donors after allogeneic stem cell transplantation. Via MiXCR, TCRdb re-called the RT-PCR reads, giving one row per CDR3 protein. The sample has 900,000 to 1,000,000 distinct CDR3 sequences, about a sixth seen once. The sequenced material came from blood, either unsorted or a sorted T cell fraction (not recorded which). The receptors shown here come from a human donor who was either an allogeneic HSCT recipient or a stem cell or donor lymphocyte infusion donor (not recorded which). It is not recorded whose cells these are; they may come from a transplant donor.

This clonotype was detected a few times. The CDR3 DNA reads as TGTGCCACCAGTGATTCTGGGGGCCCAGATCAGCCCCAGCATTTT. This codes for CATSDSGGPDQPQHF. This rearrangement joins TRBV24-1 to TRBJ1-5; a possible D gene is TRBD1 (6 bases). V was pared by 2 bases and J by 5 bases, with 12 bases between. The CDR3 totals 15 residues. Looked up from germline, CDR1 is KGHDR and CDR2 is SFDVKD.

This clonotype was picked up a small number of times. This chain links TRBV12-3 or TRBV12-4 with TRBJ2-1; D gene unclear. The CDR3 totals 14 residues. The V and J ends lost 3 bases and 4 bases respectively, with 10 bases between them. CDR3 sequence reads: CASSFARAYNEQFF. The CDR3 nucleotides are TGTGCCAGCAGTTTTGCCCGGGCTTACAATGAGCAGTTCTTC.

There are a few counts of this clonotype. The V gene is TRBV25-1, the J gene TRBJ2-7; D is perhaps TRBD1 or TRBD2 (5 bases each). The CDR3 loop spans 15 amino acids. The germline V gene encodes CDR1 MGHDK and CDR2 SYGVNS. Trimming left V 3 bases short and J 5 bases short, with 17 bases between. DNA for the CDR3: TGTGCCAGCAGTGAGGGGTTGGGGGAAGTGGACGAGCAGTACTTC. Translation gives CASSEGLGEVDEQYF.

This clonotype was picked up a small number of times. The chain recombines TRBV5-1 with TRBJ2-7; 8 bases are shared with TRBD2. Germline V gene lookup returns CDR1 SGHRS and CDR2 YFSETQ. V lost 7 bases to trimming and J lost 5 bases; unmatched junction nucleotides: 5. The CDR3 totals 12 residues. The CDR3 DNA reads TGCGCCAGCCGGGAGGGAGAGGACGAGCAGTACTTC. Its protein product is CASREGEDEQYF. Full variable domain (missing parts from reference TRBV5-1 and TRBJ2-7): KAGVTQTPRYLIKTRGQQVTLSCSPISGHRSVSWYQQTPGQGLQFLFEYFSETQRNKGNFPGRFSGRQFSNSRSEMNVSTLELGDSALYLCASREGEDEQYFGPGTRLTVT.

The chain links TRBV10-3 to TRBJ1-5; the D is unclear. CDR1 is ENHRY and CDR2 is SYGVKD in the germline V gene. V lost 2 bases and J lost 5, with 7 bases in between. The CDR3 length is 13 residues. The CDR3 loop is CAISEGGDQPQHF. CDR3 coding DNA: TGTGCCATCAGTGAGGGTGGAGATCAGCCCCAGCATTTT.

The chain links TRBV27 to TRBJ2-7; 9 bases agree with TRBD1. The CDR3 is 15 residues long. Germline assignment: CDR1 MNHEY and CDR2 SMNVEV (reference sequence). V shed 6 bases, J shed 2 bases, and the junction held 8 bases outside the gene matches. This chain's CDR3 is CASRSGTGRPYEQYF. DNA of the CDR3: TGTGCCAGCAGATCAGGGACAGGGAGGCCCTACGAGCAGTACTTC.

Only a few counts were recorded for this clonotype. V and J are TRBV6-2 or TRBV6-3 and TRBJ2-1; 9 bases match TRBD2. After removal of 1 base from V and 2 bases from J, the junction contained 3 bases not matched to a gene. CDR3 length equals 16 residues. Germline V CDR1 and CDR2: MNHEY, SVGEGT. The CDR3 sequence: CASSYYERGAYNEQFF. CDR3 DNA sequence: TGTGCCAGCAGTTACTACGAGCGGGGGGCCTACAATGAGCAGTTCTTC.

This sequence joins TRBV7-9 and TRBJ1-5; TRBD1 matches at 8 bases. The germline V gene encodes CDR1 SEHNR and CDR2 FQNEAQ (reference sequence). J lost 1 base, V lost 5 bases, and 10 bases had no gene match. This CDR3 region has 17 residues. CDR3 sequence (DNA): TGTGCCAGCAGCCGTGACAGGGGTGAGGGGAGCAATCAGCCCCAGCATTTT. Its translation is CASSRDRGEGSNQPQHF.